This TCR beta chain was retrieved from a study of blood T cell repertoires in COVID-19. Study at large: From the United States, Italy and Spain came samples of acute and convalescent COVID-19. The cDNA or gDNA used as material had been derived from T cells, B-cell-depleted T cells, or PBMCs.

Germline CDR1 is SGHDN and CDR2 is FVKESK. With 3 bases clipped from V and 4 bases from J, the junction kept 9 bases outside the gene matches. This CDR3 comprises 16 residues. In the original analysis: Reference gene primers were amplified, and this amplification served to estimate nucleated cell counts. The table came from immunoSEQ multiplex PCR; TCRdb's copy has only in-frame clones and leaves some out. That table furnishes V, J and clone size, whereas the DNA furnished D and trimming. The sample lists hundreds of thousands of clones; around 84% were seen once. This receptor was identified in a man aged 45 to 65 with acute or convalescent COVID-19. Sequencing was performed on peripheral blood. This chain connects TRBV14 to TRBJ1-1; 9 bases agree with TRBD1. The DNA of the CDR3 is TGTGCCAGCAGCCACTCCCGGGACAGGGTATCCACTGAAGCTTTCTTT. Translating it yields CASSHSRDRVSTEAFF. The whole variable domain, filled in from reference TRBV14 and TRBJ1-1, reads EAGVTQFPSHSVIEKGQTVTLRCDPISGHDNLYWYRRVMGKEIKFLLHFVKESKQDESGMPNNRFLAERTGGTYSTLKVQPAELEDSGVYFCASSHSRDRVSTEAFFGQGTRLTVV.